This T cell receptor beta chain emerged from a study of T-cell memory formation after mild COVID-19. Study-wide results and limits: CD4+ bias marked clones expanding day 15 to 37, unlike balanced contracting clones. Pre-infection memory carried some responding clones, suggesting that cross-reactive memory joined.

TCRalpha and TCRbeta libraries used 5'RACE with constant-segment primers and UMIs. TCRdb processed the 5' RACE reads anew with MiXCR; each CDR3 protein has one entry. The data show 140,000 to 150,000 distinct CDR3 sequences, approximately 26% seen once. Points on this clonotype: Its antigen remains unidentified.

The germline V gene has CDR1 PRHDT and CDR2 FYEKMQ (reference sequence). The length of the CDR3 is 13 residues. Trimming removed 1 base from V and 6 bases from J, with 7 bases in between. The specimen sequenced was PBMCs or a T cell subset sorted from them (not recorded which). The receptor comes from an adult woman who had mild COVID-19 (a few samples of this study predate the infection). Cell type and time point are not known. V is TRBV13 and J is TRBJ2-1; D gene unclear. The CDR3 coding sequence is TGTGCCAGCAGCTTAGCCCTATCCAATGAGCAGTTCTTC. Its protein is CASSLALSNEQFF.